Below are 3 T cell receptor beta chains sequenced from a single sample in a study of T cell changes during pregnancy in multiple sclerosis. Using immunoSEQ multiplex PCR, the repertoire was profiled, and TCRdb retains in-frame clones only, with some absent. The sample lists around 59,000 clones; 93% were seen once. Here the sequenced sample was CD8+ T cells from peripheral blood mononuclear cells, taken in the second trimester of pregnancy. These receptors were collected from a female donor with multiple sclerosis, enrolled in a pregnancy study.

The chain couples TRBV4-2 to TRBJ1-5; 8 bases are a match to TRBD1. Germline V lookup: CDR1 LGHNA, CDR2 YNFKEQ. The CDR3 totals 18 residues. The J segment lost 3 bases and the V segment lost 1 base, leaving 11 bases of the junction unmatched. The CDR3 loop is CASSQGPIWTGSNQPQHF. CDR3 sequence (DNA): TGTGCCAGCAGCCAAGGCCCGATTTGGACAGGGTCCAATCAGCCCCAGCATTTT.

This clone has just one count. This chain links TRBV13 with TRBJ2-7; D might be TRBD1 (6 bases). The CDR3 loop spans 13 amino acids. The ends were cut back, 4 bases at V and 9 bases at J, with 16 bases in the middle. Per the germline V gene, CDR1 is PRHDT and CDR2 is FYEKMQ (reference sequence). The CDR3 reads CASSSRTEWGQYF. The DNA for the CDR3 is TGTGCCAGCAGCTCCCGGACAGAATGGGGGCAGTACTTC.

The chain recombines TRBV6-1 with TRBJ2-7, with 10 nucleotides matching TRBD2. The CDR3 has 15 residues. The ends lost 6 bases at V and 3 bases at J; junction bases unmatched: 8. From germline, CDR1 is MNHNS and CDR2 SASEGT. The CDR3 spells CASRGKRTSGYEQYF. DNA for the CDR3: TGTGCCAGCAGAGGGAAGCGGACTAGCGGCTACGAGCAGTACTTC.